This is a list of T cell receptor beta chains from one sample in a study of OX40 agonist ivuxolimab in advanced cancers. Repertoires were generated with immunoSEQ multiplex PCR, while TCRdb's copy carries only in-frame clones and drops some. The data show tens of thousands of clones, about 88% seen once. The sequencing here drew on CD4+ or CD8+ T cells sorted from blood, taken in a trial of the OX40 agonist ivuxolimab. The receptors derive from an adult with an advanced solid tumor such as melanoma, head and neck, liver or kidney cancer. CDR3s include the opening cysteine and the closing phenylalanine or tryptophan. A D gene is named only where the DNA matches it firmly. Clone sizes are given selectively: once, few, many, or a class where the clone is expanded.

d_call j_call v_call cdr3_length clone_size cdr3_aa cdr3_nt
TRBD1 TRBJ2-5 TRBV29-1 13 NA CSVAGTGQETQYF TGCAGCGTTGCCGGGACAGGCCAAGAGACCCAGTACTTC
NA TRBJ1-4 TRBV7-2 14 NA CASSLQGDNEKLFF TGTGCCAGCAGCCTACAGGGCGATAATGAAAAACTGTTTTTT
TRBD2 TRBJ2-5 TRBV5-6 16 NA CASSLFWTSGRETQYF TGTGCCAGCAGCTTATTCTGGACTAGCGGTCGAGAGACCCAGTACTTC
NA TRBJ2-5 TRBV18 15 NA CASSPLAFNQETQYF TGTGCCAGCTCACCATTAGCGTTTAACCAAGAGACCCAGTACTTC
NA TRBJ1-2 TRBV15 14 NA CATSTRLTGEGYTF TGTGCCACCAGCACACGACTAACGGGGGAAGGCTACACCTTC
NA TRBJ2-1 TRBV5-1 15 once CASSPTRDRSNEQFF TGCGCCAGCAGCCCCACCCGGGACCGGAGCAATGAGCAGTTCTTC
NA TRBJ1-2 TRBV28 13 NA CASSQQGRNGYTF TGTGCCAGCAGTCAACAGGGAAGGAATGGCTACACCTTC
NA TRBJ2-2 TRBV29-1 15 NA CSASGGRTATGELFF TGCAGCGCCTCGGGGGGCAGGACAGCAACCGGGGAGCTGTTTTTT
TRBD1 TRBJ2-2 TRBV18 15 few CASWTRTGGTGELFF TGTGCCAGCTGGACCCGGACAGGGGGCACCGGGGAGCTGTTTTTT
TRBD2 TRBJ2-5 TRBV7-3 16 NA CASSLNPRGGGETQYF TGTGCCAGCAGCTTAAACCCGCGGGGGGGCGGGGAGACCCAGTACTTC
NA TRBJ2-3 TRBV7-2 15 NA CASSLLGASMDTQYF TGTGCCAGCAGCTTATTGGGGGCTTCGATGGATACGCAGTATTTT
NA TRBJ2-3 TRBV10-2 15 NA CASSESTGPADTQYF TGCGCCAGCAGTGAGTCGACAGGTCCGGCAGATACGCAGTATTTT
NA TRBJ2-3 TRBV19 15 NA CASKSGRSGTDTQYF TGTGCCAGTAAATCGGGACGGTCTGGCACAGATACGCAGTATTTT
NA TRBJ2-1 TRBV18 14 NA CASSTQNYYNEQFF TGTGCCAGCTCAACCCAAAATTACTACAATGAGCAGTTCTTC
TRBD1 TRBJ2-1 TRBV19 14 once CASRPGQLYNEQFF TGTGCCAGTAGGCCGGGACAGCTCTACAATGAGCAGTTCTTC
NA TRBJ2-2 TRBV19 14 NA CASSIEAGSGELFF TGTGCCAGTAGTATAGAGGCGGGCTCTGGGGAGCTGTTTTTT
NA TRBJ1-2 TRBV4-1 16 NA CASSPGPAYPNYGYTF TGCGCCAGCAGTCCCGGTCCTGCCTACCCGAACTATGGCTACACCTTC
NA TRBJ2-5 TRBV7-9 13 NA CASSYPGKETQYF TGTGCCAGCAGCTACCCGGGGAAAGAGACCCAGTACTTC
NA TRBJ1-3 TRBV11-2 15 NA CASSFGPGRGNTIYF TGTGCCAGCAGCTTTGGCCCAGGGCGTGGAAACACCATATATTTT
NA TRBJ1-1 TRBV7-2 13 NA CASSPRRNTEAFF TGTGCCAGCAGCCCTAGGAGGAACACTGAAGCTTTCTTT
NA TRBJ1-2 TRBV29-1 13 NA CSVAPGPNYGYTF TGCAGCGTTGCTCCGGGACCAAACTATGGCTACACCTTC
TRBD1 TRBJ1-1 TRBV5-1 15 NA CASSADREFRGEAFF TGCGCCAGCAGCGCAGACAGGGAATTTCGTGGTGAAGCTTTCTTT
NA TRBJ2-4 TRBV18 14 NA CASSPEASKNIQYF TGTGCCAGCTCGCCGGAGGCCTCCAAAAACATTCAGTACTTC
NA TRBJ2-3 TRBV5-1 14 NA CASSPEAPPGTQYF TGCGCCAGCAGCCCGGAAGCCCCCCCGGGTACGCAGTATTTT
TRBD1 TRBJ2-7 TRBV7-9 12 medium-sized CASTMDRYEQYF TGTGCCAGCACCATGGACAGGTACGAGCAGTACTTC
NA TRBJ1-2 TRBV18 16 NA CASSPGSPKEGYGYTF TGTGCCAGCTCACCAGGGAGCCCAAAGGAGGGGTATGGCTACACCTTC
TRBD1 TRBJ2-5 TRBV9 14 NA CASSARTGRETQYF TGTGCCAGCAGCGCCCGGACAGGGCGGGAGACCCAGTACTTC
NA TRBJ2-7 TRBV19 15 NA CASSMGLLSSYEQYF TGTGCCAGTAGTATGGGGCTGTTAAGCTCCTACGAGCAGTACTTC
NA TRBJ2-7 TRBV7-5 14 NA CVSRVYLLYYEQYF TGTGTCAGTAGGGTCTACCTCCTTTACTACGAGCAGTACTTC